The entry that follows covers one T cell receptor (beta chain) sequence. The data were obtained in a study of blood T cell repertoires in COVID-19. Germline V lookup: CDR1 SGHTA, CDR2 FQGTGA. V gave up 0 bases and J gave up 8 bases; unmatched junction bases: 6. The CDR3 runs 15 residues. Sequenced by immunoSEQ multiplex PCR; TCRdb stores in-frame clones only, minus some. The table includes 30,000 to 40,000 clones, 83% detected once. The specimen sequenced was peripheral blood. The V and J genes are TRBV7-3 and TRBJ1-2, with 10 bases matching TRBD1. The sequence derives from a middle-aged man with acute or convalescent COVID-19. CDR3 amino acids: CASSLTGTGVGGYTF. Here the CDR3 DNA reads TGTGCCAGCAGCTTAACTGGGACAGGGGTTGGAGGCTACACCTTC.